A single sample gave rise to the 16 T cell receptor beta chains below, sequenced in a study of PD-1 blockade in classical Hodgkin lymphoma. The table came from immunoSEQ multiplex PCR; TCRdb's copy has only in-frame clones and leaves some out. The table has 20,000 to 25,000 clones, almost 70% seen once; the top ten hold roughly 3.3%. All trial patients relapsed after autologous stem cell transplantation. This sample comprised peripheral blood mononuclear cells (PBMCs), obtained at baseline. These receptors were collected from a human donor with classical Hodgkin lymphoma.

The V and J genes are TRBV19 and TRBJ1-6, with 8 bases matching TRBD1. The CDR3 has 17 amino acids. J gave up 3 bases and V 5 bases, and 9 bases lay outside the gene matches. Germline CDR1 is LNHDA and CDR2 is SQIVND (reference sequence). The CDR3 reads CASSRPGGRYYNSPLHF. In nucleotides, the CDR3 is TGTGCCAGTAGTCGTCCAGGGGGCCGATACTATAATTCACCCCTCCACTTT.

This clone was observed a few times. The chain is built from TRBV29-1 and TRBJ2-5; D perhaps matches TRBD2 (6 bases). CDR3 length: 12 residues. V lost 7 bases, J lost 4 bases, and 13 bases lay in between. Germline V gene sequence: CDR1 SQVTM, CDR2 ANQGSEA. CDR3 DNA: TGCAGCGCTCCGACTAGGGGAGAGACCCAGTACTTC. It codes for CSAPTRGETQYF.

Only one count was recorded for this clone. The chain joins TRBV6-1 to TRBJ2-5; tentative D call: TRBD1 (6 bases). Trimming stripped 4 bases from V and 1 base from J, with 7 bases between. Germline CDR1 and CDR2: MNHNS and SASEGT. The CDR3 extends over 13 amino acids. For the CDR3, the DNA is TGTGCCAGCAGTGGGACAGTCCAAGAGACCCAGTACTTC. Protein: CASSGTVQETQYF.

The sample holds a few counts of this clone. The chain is built from TRBV19 and TRBJ2-7, with 7 bases matching TRBD1. Per germline, CDR1 LNHDA and CDR2 SQIVND (reference sequence). V trimming: 10 bases; J trimming: 2 bases; junction bases outside the gene matches: 8. The CDR3 has 13 amino acids. CDR3 sequence (DNA): TGTGCCACGTCCTTAGGGGGCCCCTACGAGCAGTACTTC. This gives the protein CATSLGGPYEQYF.

The chain is built from TRBV29-1 and TRBJ1-1; possibly TRBD1 for D (6 bases). CDR1 SQVTM and CDR2 ANQGSEA come from the germline V gene. This CDR3 has 13 amino acids. Trimming stripped 3 bases from V and 3 bases from J, with 11 bases between. The CDR3 DNA is TGCAGCGTTGATCCCAGGGGTGACACTGAAGCTTTCTTT. This sequence encodes CSVDPRGDTEAFF.

This chain uses TRBV9 with TRBJ2-7, with D unresolved. V lost 0 bases to trimming and J lost 2 bases, with 9 bases between them. The CDR3 loop spans 14 amino acids. Per germline, CDR1 SGDLS and CDR2 YYNGEE. This chain's CDR3 is CASSVGTDPYEQYF. DNA for the CDR3: TGTGCCAGCAGCGTAGGCACGGACCCCTACGAGCAGTACTTC. The full variable domain, completed using reference TRBV9 and TRBJ2-7, is DSGVTQTPKHLITATGQRVTLRCSPRSGDLSVYWYQQSLDQGLQFLIQYYNGEERAKGNILERFSAQQFPDLHSELNLSSLELGDSALYFCASSVGTDPYEQYFGPGTRLTVT.

V gene TRBV5-1 combines with J gene TRBJ2-7; D not certain. The germline V gene has CDR1 SGHRS and CDR2 YFSETQ. V was cut by 0 bases and J by 3 bases, with 7 bases left in between. This CDR3 spans 13 amino acids. CDR3 protein: CASSLGGYYEQYF. The CDR3 DNA is TGCGCCAGCAGCTTGGGTGGTTACTACGAGCAGTACTTC.

This clone was seen a handful of times. V is TRBV5-6 and J is TRBJ1-3; D perhaps matches TRBD1 (6 bases). Germline V gives CDR1 SGHDT, CDR2 YYEEEE. Trimming cost V 5 bases and J 2 bases, with 17 bases left between them. The CDR3 spans 16 residues. The CDR3 DNA sequence: TGTGCCAGCAGACTGAACCCCACAGGGACTGGAAACACCATATATTTT. Translation gives CASRLNPTGTGNTIYF.

This sequence joins TRBV15 and TRBJ2-1; TRBD1 matches 8 bases. This CDR3 comprises 15 residues. The germline gives CDR1 LNHNV, CDR2 YYDKDF (reference sequence). After removal of 3 bases from V and 6 bases from J, the junction contained 7 bases not matched to a gene. Here the CDR3 reads CATSRDRASTNEQFF. CDR3 sequence (DNA): TGTGCCACCAGCAGGGACAGGGCCAGCACCAATGAGCAGTTCTTC. The variable domain in full, with the rest retrieved from reference TRBV15 and TRBJ2-1, is DAMVIQNPRYQVTQFGKPVTLSCSQTLNHNVMYWYQQKSSQAPKLLFHYYDKDFNNEADTPDNFQSRRPNTSFCFLDIRSPGLGDTAMYLCATSRDRASTNEQFFGPGTRLTVL.

This clone has more than one count but fewer than ten. The chain's CDR3 is CASSLPGANVLTF. DNA of the CDR3: TGTGCCAGCAGCCTCCCTGGGGCCAACGTCCTGACTTTC. V usage is TRBV7-9 and J usage is TRBJ2-6; D call uncertain. The CDR3 totals 13 residues. The germline V gene encodes CDR1 SEHNR and CDR2 FQNEAQ (reference sequence). V lost 5 bases to trimming and J lost 2 bases, with 4 bases between them. Full variable domain (outside the CDR3, taken from reference TRBV7-9 and TRBJ2-6): DTGVSQNPRHKITKRGQNVTFRCDPISEHNRLYWYRQTLGQGPEFLTYFQNEAQLEKSRLLSDRFSAERPKGSFSTLEIQRTEQGDSAMYLCASSLPGANVLTFGAGSRLTVL.

This clone was counted between two and nine times. This chain connects TRBV6-5 to TRBJ2-7, with a possible D match to TRBD1 (6 bases). Trimming took off 1 base at V and 5 bases at J, with 15 bases between the two ends. Germline V CDR1 and CDR2: MNHEY, SVGAGI. The CDR3 consists of 15 residues. DNA of the CDR3: TGTGCCAGCAGTTACTTCACAGGGAGTTCCCACGAGCAGTACTTC. It yields the protein CASSYFTGSSHEQYF.

This clone was seen more than once but under ten times. V usage is TRBV5-1 and J usage is TRBJ1-1, with TRBD1 as a possible D gene (5 bases). The V end lost 4 bases, the J end lost 5 bases, and 18 bases lay between the germline ends. The CDR3 consists of 15 residues. Germline V gene sequence: CDR1 SGHRS, CDR2 YFSETQ. CDR3 region: CASSETPGVGTEAFF. CDR3 coding DNA: TGCGCCAGCAGCGAAACCCCGGGGGTAGGGACTGAAGCTTTCTTT.

This chain joins TRBV4-3 and TRBJ2-2, with a weak D call TRBD2 (6 bases). Germline values: CDR1 LGHNA, CDR2 YSLEER. The length of the CDR3 is 16 residues. Trimming left V 0 bases short and J 0 bases short, with 8 bases between. The CDR3 is CASSQDPGANTGELFF. The DNA of the CDR3 is TGCGCCAGCAGCCAAGATCCGGGGGCGAACACCGGGGAGCTGTTTTTT.

This clone is deemed medium-sized (0.01 to 0.1%). V usage is TRBV7-8 and J usage is TRBJ2-7; weak D call: TRBD2 (6 bases). Trimming cost V 3 bases and J 4 bases, with 13 bases left between them. Germline loops: CDR1 SGHVS, CDR2 FQNEAQ. The CDR3 loop spans 14 amino acids. The CDR3 loop is CASSFGPGRYEQYF. The DNA for the CDR3 is TGTGCCAGCAGCTTCGGTCCGGGGAGGTACGAGCAGTACTTC.

V usage is TRBV11-2 and J usage is TRBJ2-2, with D perhaps being TRBD1 or TRBD2 (5 bases each). V lost 3 bases and J 6 bases, leaving 14 bases between the germline ends. The CDR3 extends over 15 amino acids. The germline V gene encodes CDR1 SGHAT and CDR2 FQNNGV. The CDR3 spells CASSFWGMGAGELFF. DNA for the CDR3: TGTGCCAGCAGCTTTTGGGGAATGGGGGCCGGGGAGCTGTTTTTT.

The chain carries TRBV29-1 and TRBJ1-2; D is possibly TRBD1 (5 bases). From germline, CDR1 is SQVTM and CDR2 ANQGSEA. This CDR3 is built from 14 residues. Trimming left V 0 bases short and J 6 bases short, with 14 bases between. The CDR3 coding sequence is TGCAGCGTTGAAGATCCCGGCAGGGTAAATGGCTACACCTTC. The encoded protein is CSVEDPGRVNGYTF.